This passage covers 23 T cell receptor beta chains from one sample sequenced in a study of CD8 T cells in Susac syndrome. With random hexamers, reverse transcription was performed on roughly 0.45 to 1 ug of RNA. TCRdb ran MiXCR on the immunoSEQ multiplex PCR reads and lists one entry per CDR3 protein. The sample lists about 240,000 distinct CDR3 sequences, about 96% seen once, with under 0.12% in the top ten. The specimen sequenced was CD4+ T cells from PBMCs. The receptors shown here come from a human donor with Susac syndrome.

The genes are TRBV29-1 and TRBJ1-1, with 8 bases that match TRBD1. The CDR3 runs 15 residues. Per germline, CDR1 SQVTM and CDR2 ANQGSEA. The V segment lost 6 bases and the J segment 0 bases; nucleotides outside the gene matches: 9. This CDR3 reads CSVAQGARMNTEAFF. CDR3 in DNA: TGCAGCGTAGCCCAGGGGGCAAGGATGAACACTGAAGCTTTCTTT.

The chain uses TRBV27 and TRBJ2-7; the match to TRBD2 covers 9 bases. This CDR3 spans 13 amino acids. The germline V gene encodes CDR1 MNHEY and CDR2 SMNVEV (reference sequence). V was pared by 5 bases and J by 3 bases, with 2 bases of the junction left unmatched. The CDR3 is CASSRSGSYEQYF. The CDR3 DNA sequence: TGTGCCAGCAGTCGTAGCGGGAGCTACGAGCAGTACTTC.

The CDR3 region is CASLAAGTMNTEAFF. Here the CDR3 DNA reads TGTGCCTCTTTGGCGGCAGGGACTATGAACACTGAAGCTTTCTTT. The V gene is TRBV28, the J gene TRBJ1-1, with D maybe TRBD1 (5 bases). Trimming left V 11 bases short and J 0 bases short, with 19 bases between. The CDR3 totals 15 residues. Looked up from germline, CDR1 is MDHEN and CDR2 is SYDVKM.

The rearrangement uses TRBV3-1 and TRBJ2-1, with D possibly matching TRBD2 (6 bases). The V end lost 4 bases, the J end lost 10 bases, and 14 bases lay between the germline ends. The germline CDR1 and CDR2 sequences are LGHDT and YNNKEL (reference sequence). This CDR3 is 13 amino acids long. This CDR3 reads CASSRGGAREQFF. Here the CDR3 DNA reads TGTGCCAGCAGCCGAGGCGGGGCGAGGGAGCAGTTCTTC.

The V and J genes are TRBV7-9 and TRBJ1-4, with D perhaps TRBD1 (6 bases). The CDR3 totals 12 residues. The V gene's germline CDR1 is SEHNR and CDR2 FQNEAQ (reference sequence). V lost 2 bases, J lost 8 bases, and 6 bases lay in between. CDR3 nucleotide sequence: TGTGCCAGCAGCTTACAGGGGGAAAAACTGTTTTTT. This gives the protein CASSLQGEKLFF.

The rearrangement links TRBV4-1 to TRBJ2-1; D gene uncertain. Trimming pared 1 base from V and 5 bases from J, leaving 6 bases between. This CDR3 contains 13 residues. CDR1 and CDR2 from the germline V gene are MGHRA and YSYEKL. CDR3 residues: CASSQAHDNEQFF. CDR3 coding DNA: TGCGCCAGCAGCCAAGCGCACGACAATGAGCAGTTCTTC.

This chain uses TRBV20-1 with TRBJ2-7; a possible D gene is TRBD1 (5 bases). CDR1 DFQATT and CDR2 SNEGSKA come from the germline V gene (reference sequence). The CDR3 length is 17 residues. V lost 5 bases, J lost 7 bases, and 30 bases lay in between. The DNA for the CDR3 is TGCAGTGCTCTCCATCCTAAACGGACAACAGACACGAGTGAGCAGTACTTC. Its protein product is CSALHPKRTTDTSEQYF.

The chain carries TRBV4-1 and TRBJ1-5, with D hard to call. CDR1 and CDR2 (germline): MGHRA, YSYEKL. The CDR3 loop spans 14 amino acids. Trimming left V 0 bases short and J 9 bases short, with 12 bases between. The CDR3 loop reads CASSQDGSDRPQHF. CDR3 bases: TGCGCCAGCAGCCAAGATGGGTCGGATCGGCCCCAGCATTTT.

This sequence joins TRBV29-1 and TRBJ1-2, with D perhaps matching TRBD1 (6 bases). Germline loops: CDR1 SQVTM, CDR2 ANQGSEA. V lost 4 bases and J lost 4, with 13 bases in between. CDR3 length: 13 residues. CDR3 sequence reads: CSVVEGGSYGYTF. CDR3 coding DNA: TGCAGCGTTGTAGAGGGGGGTTCCTATGGCTACACCTTC.

This chain joins TRBV6-6 and TRBJ1-2; D ambiguous. Looked up from germline, CDR1 is MNHNY and CDR2 is SVGAGI (reference sequence). With 2 bases removed from V and 1 base from J, the gap between germline ends came to 5 bases. The CDR3 loop spans 13 amino acids. DNA of the CDR3: TGTGCCAGCAGTTACGTCAATAACTATGGCTACACCTTC. As protein: CASSYVNNYGYTF.

This clonotype was detected only a few times. The chain combines TRBV29-1 with TRBJ1-1; no clear D gene. V shed 4 bases and J shed 1 base, with 7 bases lying between them. CDR1 is SQVTM, CDR2 ANQGSEA, per germline. This CDR3 contains 12 residues. The CDR3 sequence: CSVGWGNTEAFF. Written as DNA, the CDR3 is TGCAGCGTTGGTTGGGGGAACACTGAAGCTTTCTTT. The variable domain in full, with the rest retrieved from reference TRBV29-1 and TRBJ1-1, is SAVISQKPSRDICQRGTSLTIQCQVDSQVTMMFWYRQQPGQSLTLIATANQGSEATYESGFVIDKFPISRPNLTFSTLTVSNMSPEDSSIYLCSVGWGNTEAFFGQGTRLTVV.

The rearrangement uses TRBV29-1 and TRBJ1-2, with 8 nucleotides matching TRBD1. J lost 3 bases, V lost 7 bases, and 10 bases had no gene match. The germline V gene has CDR1 SQVTM and CDR2 ANQGSEA. CDR3 size: 14 residues. This chain's CDR3 is CSANQLGQDYGYTF. CDR3 sequence (DNA): TGCAGCGCCAATCAGCTGGGACAGGACTATGGCTACACCTTC.

The chain uses TRBV5-1 and TRBJ2-1; unclear D gene. The CDR3 has 14 residues. The germline V gene has CDR1 SGHRS and CDR2 YFSETQ. The V end lost 9 bases, the J end lost 5 bases, and 18 bases lay between the germline ends. In DNA form, the CDR3 reads TGCGCCACCCAGCTTTATGGTGGCGACAATGAGCAGTTCTTC. This sequence encodes CATQLYGGDNEQFF. The variable domain in full, completed from reference TRBV5-1 and TRBJ2-1, reads KAGVTQTPRYLIKTRGQQVTLSCSPISGHRSVSWYQQTPGQGLQFLFEYFSETQRNKGNFPGRFSGRQFSNSRSEMNVSTLELGDSALYLCATQLYGGDNEQFFGPGTRLTVL.

The chain combines TRBV29-1 with TRBJ2-7; 9 bases line up with TRBD1. The germline CDR1 and CDR2 sequences are SQVTM and ANQGSEA. CDR3 length: 13 residues. J was trimmed by 3 bases and V by 7 bases; bases with no gene match: 7. The CDR3 protein is CSALTGGGYEQYF. The CDR3 coding sequence is TGCAGCGCTTTGACAGGGGGTGGCTACGAGCAGTACTTC.

The gene calls are TRBV20-1 and TRBJ2-7; 9 bases are shared with TRBD2. Germline CDR1 and CDR2: DFQATT and SNEGSKA (reference sequence). The CDR3 contains 14 residues. V lost 3 bases to trimming and J lost 2 bases; unmatched junction nucleotides: 5. The CDR3, as DNA: TGCAGTGCTAGCGGGCTAGCGGGGCCCTACGAGCAGTACTTC. This codes for CSASGLAGPYEQYF.

The sample holds one count of this clonotype. This chain joins TRBV14 and TRBJ1-1, with a weak D call TRBD1 (6 bases). This CDR3 spans 15 amino acids. V was pared by 3 bases and J by 0 bases, with 11 bases between. Germline CDR1 is SGHDN and CDR2 is FVKESK. The CDR3 loop is CASSHRTVMNTEAFF. CDR3 nucleotides: TGTGCCAGCAGCCACCGGACAGTAATGAACACTGAAGCTTTCTTT.

The rearrangement links TRBV15 to TRBJ1-3; D gene uncertain. The CDR3 has 15 residues. Trimming took 5 bases from V and 4 from J, leaving 15 bases between them. In germline, CDR1 is LNHNV, CDR2 YYDKDF (reference sequence). The CDR3 loop reads CATSPDPGRGNTIYF. The CDR3, as DNA: TGTGCCACCAGCCCCGACCCCGGACGAGGAAACACCATATATTTT. Variable domain in full (rest from reference TRBV15 and TRBJ1-3): DAMVIQNPRYQVTQFGKPVTLSCSQTLNHNVMYWYQQKSSQAPKLLFHYYDKDFNNEADTPDNFQSRRPNTSFCFLDIRSPGLGDTAMYLCATSPDPGRGNTIYFGEGSWLTVV.

This sequence joins TRBV9 and TRBJ2-7; the D is unclear. The germline V gene has CDR1 SGDLS and CDR2 YYNGEE. V dropped 4 bases and J dropped 2 bases, with 10 bases sitting between them. The CDR3 spans 13 residues. The CDR3 DNA reads TGTGCCAGCAGCCTAGGGAAGCCCTACGAGCAGTACTTC. Amino acid sequence: CASSLGKPYEQYF.

The J gene is TRBJ2-3, the V gene TRBV6-5; D call uncertain. The germline V gene encodes CDR1 MNHEY and CDR2 SVGAGI. The CDR3 sequence is 14 residues long. V lost 7 bases, J lost 1 base, and 12 bases lay in between. The CDR3 here is CASTIGRGTDTQYF. CDR3 nucleotides: TGTGCCAGCACCATAGGACGGGGCACAGATACGCAGTATTTT.

V usage is TRBV2 and J usage is TRBJ2-3; TRBD1 matches at 10 bases. This CDR3 is 16 amino acids long. J gave up 1 base and V 10 bases, and 11 bases lay outside the gene matches. CDR1 SNHLY and CDR2 FYNNEI come from the germline V gene. Written as DNA, the CDR3 is TGTGCCAACCGGGACAGGGGAGTTTTCGGCACAGATACGCAGTATTTT. It translates to CANRDRGVFGTDTQYF.

This chain connects TRBV18 to TRBJ1-2, with 12 bases aligning to TRBD1. Trimming took 2 bases from V and 3 from J; bases not matched to a gene: 10. CDR1 is KGHSH and CDR2 is LQKENI in the germline V gene. The CDR3 is 18 amino acids. The CDR3 nucleotides read TGTGCCAGCTCACCAGCAAGGGACAGGGGGCTCAGGGACTATGGCTACACCTTC. Amino acid sequence: CASSPARDRGLRDYGYTF.

The genes are TRBV4-2 and TRBJ2-3; D perhaps matches TRBD2 (5 bases). CDR3 size: 13 residues. The germline V gene has CDR1 LGHNA and CDR2 YNFKEQ. V was clipped by 4 bases and J by 1 base, with 6 bases between them. The CDR3, as DNA: TGTGCCAGCAGCCGGAGGCGCACAGATACGCAGTATTTT. This translates into CASSRRRTDTQYF.

The CDR3 coding sequence is TGTGCCAGCAGCCCTCGGACTAGCGGGAGGGCAAATGAGCAGTTCTTC. Protein: CASSPRTSGRANEQFF. V and J are TRBV7-3 and TRBJ2-1; 15 bases line up with TRBD2. This CDR3 comprises 16 residues. From germline, CDR1 is SGHTA and CDR2 FQGTGA. The junction had 6 bases not matched to a gene; V was cut back by 5 bases and J by 7 bases.